The entry below describes one TCR beta chain. Its antigen is not known. A universal primer site and UMIs were added as TCR cDNA was made by 5'RACE template switching. TCRdb re-called the 5' RACE reads through MiXCR, storing one row per CDR3 protein. This table holds a few hundred thousand distinct CDR3 sequences, roughly a fifth found once. This entry comes from a study of T cells after yellow fever vaccination. Study-wide results and limits: Most clones from primary vaccination were detected again post-booster (about 95% CD4, around 90% CD8). Weaker overall was a secondary response that nonetheless peaked faster, on day 5 versus 15.

The V end lost 8 bases, the J end lost 5 bases, and 12 bases lay between the germline ends. CDR1 MNHEY and CDR2 SMNVEV come from the germline V gene (reference sequence). The CDR3 is 12 residues long. The chain carries TRBV27 and TRBJ1-2; D might be TRBD1 (5 bases). This specimen consisted of PBMCs, obtained 15 days after the yellow fever booster vaccination. This receptor was obtained from a man younger than 40 who received the YFV17D yellow fever vaccine. The CDR3 region has the DNA TGTGCCAGCGGAGGGGCAGCTTATGGCTACACCTTC. As protein: CASGGAAYGYTF.